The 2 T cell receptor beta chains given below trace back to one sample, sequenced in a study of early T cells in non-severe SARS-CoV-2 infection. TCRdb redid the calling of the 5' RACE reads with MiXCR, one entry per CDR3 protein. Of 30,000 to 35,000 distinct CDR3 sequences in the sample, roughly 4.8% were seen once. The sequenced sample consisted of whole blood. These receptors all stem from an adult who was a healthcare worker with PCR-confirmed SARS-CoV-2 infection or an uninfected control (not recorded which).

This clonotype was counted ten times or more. The CDR3 DNA follows: TGTGCCAGCAGTGTCCGGGACAGGGGCGGGGAGCTGTTTTTT. Translated: CASSVRDRGGELFF. The V gene is TRBV2, the J gene TRBJ2-2; 10 bases are a match to TRBD1. The CDR3 consists of 14 residues. The ends lost 4 bases at V and 7 bases at J; junction bases unmatched: 3. The germline V gene encodes CDR1 SNHLY and CDR2 FYNNEI.

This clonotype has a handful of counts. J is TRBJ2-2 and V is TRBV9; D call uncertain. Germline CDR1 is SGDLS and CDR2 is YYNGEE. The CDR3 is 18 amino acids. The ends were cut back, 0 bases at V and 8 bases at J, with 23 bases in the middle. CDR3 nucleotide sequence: TGTGCCAGCAGCGTAGAAGTCGGGCATGACAAGGGCATTGGGGAGCTGTTTTTT. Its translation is CASSVEVGHDKGIGELFF. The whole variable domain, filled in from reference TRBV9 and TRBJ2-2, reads DSGVTQTPKHLITATGQRVTLRCSPRSGDLSVYWYQQSLDQGLQFLIQYYNGEERAKGNILERFSAQQFPDLHSELNLSSLELGDSALYFCASSVEVGHDKGIGELFFGEGSRLTVL.